This TCR beta chain derives from a study of CD8+ T cells in alopecia areata. On the study more broadly: Recipient mice, approximately 6-11-week-old female C3H/HeJ animals, received skin from 6-12-month-old C3H/HeJ graft donors with spontaneous alopecia.

Findings of the study overall: With patients, TCR sharing proved less clear than in mice, a difference possibly related to HLA. Affected scalp, especially in alopecia totalis/universalis, had a higher clonality than normal scalp did.

Germline V gene lookup returns CDR1 SGHDT and CDR2 FRDEAV. The CDR3 has 14 residues. Trimming cost V 5 bases and J 1 base, with 12 bases left between them. In this sample, this clone turned up a few times. Its antigen remains unknown. Germline and genes: mouse. The read stops 4 residues short of the end of the CDR3; the missing end is completed from the germline J gene. Extracted RNA was reverse transcribed, and the resulting cDNA served as sequencing template. The method was immunoSEQ multiplex PCR; TCRdb's version includes in-frame clones alone and lacks a portion of them. The table lists about 270,000 clones, with no singletons. Cells from pooled cutaneous lymph nodes were sorted by CD4, CD8alpha, NKG2D, NKG2ACE and other markers.

The sequencing input was CD4+ T cells sorted from a lymph node. This receptor was obtained from a C3H/HeJ mouse with alopecia areata. Mouse strain MHC haplotype: H2-k. V and J are TRBV14 and TRBJ1-1; tentatively, D is TRBD1 (6 bases). The CDR3 sequence is CASRSGTINTEVFF. The CDR3 bases that were read are TGTGCCAGCAGGTCCGGGACAATAAACACA. The whole variable domain, filled in from reference TRBV14 and TRBJ1-1, reads EAGVTQSPRYAVLQEGQAVSFWCDPISGHDTLYWYQQPRDQGPQLLVYFRDEAVIDNSQLPSDRFSAVRPKGTNSTLKIQSAKQGDTATYLCASRSGTINTEVFFGKGTRLTVV.